Shown below are 9 T cell receptor beta chains from a single sample sequenced in a study of blood T cells in healthy people across ages. Next came a second PCR, run for about 6 to 11 cycles, which used a sample-barcoded 5' primer along with a J-beta primer mix. A single record per CDR3 protein comes from TCRdb applying MiXCR to the 5' RACE reads. The data contain 800,000 or so distinct CDR3 sequences, around 25% of them singletons. The same sample was also studied in work on T cells of mothers and their children.

Sequencing input: blood. The receptors derive from a boy aged 5-17 years in good health.

This clonotype turned up a few times. The chain has TRBV12-3 or TRBV12-4 and TRBJ2-1, with TRBD2 identical over 11 bases. Losses at the gene ends were 3 bases for V and 1 base for J; bases not matched to a gene: 8. The CDR3 totals 18 residues. CDR3 loop: CASSFTSGGLKSYNEQFF. In DNA, the CDR3 is TGTGCCAGCAGTTTCACTAGCGGGGGCCTAAAATCCTACAATGAGCAGTTCTTC.

In its sample, this clonotype was seen a few times. The V gene is TRBV29-1, the J gene TRBJ2-5; TRBD2 might be the D (5 bases). The tail of the sequence fits TRBJ2-7 better, so the J call may be wrong. The CDR3 consists of 13 residues. Per germline, CDR1 SQVTM and CDR2 ANQGSEA. This CDR3 reads CSVEPGEGYEQYF. CDR3 DNA: TGCAGCGTTGAACCGGGCGAGGGCTACGAGCAGTACTTC.

This chain joins TRBV20-1 and TRBJ1-5; D might be TRBD1 (5 bases). This CDR3 is built from 15 residues. V was clipped by 0 bases and J by 2 bases, with 11 bases between them. Germline assignment: CDR1 DFQATT and CDR2 SNEGSKA (reference sequence). CDR3 protein: CSARDFRAGNQPQHF. The CDR3 DNA sequence: TGCAGTGCTAGAGATTTCAGGGCAGGCAATCAGCCCCAGCATTTT.

This chain links TRBV27 with TRBJ1-1; D unresolved. The CDR3 is 15 residues long. Germline assignment: CDR1 MNHEY and CDR2 SMNVEV (reference sequence). V was cut by 4 bases and J by 0 bases, with 12 bases left in between. CDR3 protein: CASSSPTAMNTEAFF. In DNA form, the CDR3 reads TGTGCCAGCAGTTCACCGACGGCGATGAACACTGAAGCTTTCTTT.

In its sample, this clonotype was seen a few times. This rearrangement joins TRBV28 to TRBJ2-2; D may be TRBD2 (5 bases). V dropped 7 bases and J dropped 4 bases, with 13 bases sitting between them. The germline gives CDR1 MDHEN, CDR2 SYDVKM. The CDR3 has 14 amino acids. DNA of the CDR3: TGTGCCAGCATTAGGTACCGGGGCACCGGGGAGCTGTTTTTT. It yields the protein CASIRYRGTGELFF.

The chain combines TRBV27 with TRBJ2-3; TRBD2 aligns across 10 bases. There are 16 residues in the CDR3. Germline lookup yields CDR1 MNHEY and CDR2 SMNVEV (reference sequence). V lost 7 bases and J lost 5; bases outside the gene matches: 12. The CDR3 coding sequence is TGTGCCAGCACCGGGACTAGCGTTAGTATTAGAGATACGCAGTATTTT. This encodes CASTGTSVSIRDTQYF.

The rearrangement links TRBV5-1 to TRBJ2-3, with unresolved D. Germline CDR1 SGHRS, CDR2 YFSETQ. This CDR3 has 14 amino acids. The V end lost 0 bases, the J end lost 4 bases, and 9 bases lay between the germline ends. CDR3 DNA: TGCGCCAGCAGCTTGGACACCGCGGCAGATACGCAGTATTTT. Translation gives CASSLDTAADTQYF.

This rearrangement joins TRBV20-1 to TRBJ2-5; no clear D gene. With the DNA end fitting TRBJ2-1 better, the J assignment may be wrong. There are 15 residues in the CDR3. Germline loops: CDR1 DFQATT, CDR2 SNEGSKA (reference sequence). DNA of the CDR3: TGCAGTGCTAGAGACTGGCGGAGAACCATTAATGAGCAGTTCTTC. Translating gives CSARDWRRTINEQFF.

This chain links TRBV6-2 or TRBV6-3 with TRBJ2-4; D is uncertain. CDR3 size: 14 residues. V was pared by 7 bases and J by 4 bases, with 14 bases between. Germline-derived CDR1 and CDR2 are MNHEY and SVGEGT. CDR3 in amino acids: CASTLDFEKNIQYF. DNA for the CDR3: TGTGCCAGCACCCTAGACTTCGAGAAAAACATTCAGTACTTC.